This T cell receptor beta chain was retrieved from a study of PD-1 blockade in classical Hodgkin lymphoma. Study findings and constraints: The diversity seen at baseline in complete responders resembled that of newly diagnosed patients. Patients who initiated nivolumab within 1 year of ASCT were excluded. Healthy donors were reported to have higher baseline TCR diversity than newly diagnosed patients. Why the repertoires differ is still unclear, perhaps disease activity or prior therapy.

All patients relapsed after autologous stem cell transplantation, and brentuximab vedotin exposure varied. Sequencing was performed with immunoSEQ multiplex PCR; in TCRdb, only in-frame clones are kept and a portion is missing. The data show roughly 140,000 clones, 78% seen once. Comments on this clone: No antigen is known for it.

Trimming pared 0 bases from V and 9 bases from J, leaving 18 bases between. Germline CDR1 is LGHNA and CDR2 is YSLEER. This CDR3 contains 15 residues. The V gene is TRBV4-3, the J gene TRBJ2-7, with a weak D call TRBD2 (6 bases). This TCR was sampled from a human donor with classical Hodgkin lymphoma. Sequencing used peripheral blood mononuclear cells (PBMCs), obtained before the second cycle of nivolumab. CDR3 nucleotides: TGCGCCAGCAGCCAAGATACGGAGAGGGGAGGAGGGCAGTACTTC. Translated, it gives CASSQDTERGGGQYF.